This T cell receptor (beta chain) was captured in a study of blood T cell repertoires in COVID-19. Study overall: COVID-19 samples collected from the United States, Italy and Spain covered acute and convalescent phases. PBMCs, B-cell-depleted T cells, or T cells provided the cDNA or gDNA that made up the material.

In the authors' methods: How many nucleated cells were present was estimated from reference gene primer amplification. The protocol was immunoSEQ multiplex PCR, while the TCRdb copy is restricted to in-frame clones and leaves out a portion. The V and J calls and clone size were taken over from that table, and D and trimming were inferred from the DNA. The repertoire holds under 250,000 clones, with about 86% as singletons. V dropped 5 bases and J dropped 4; count of bases not matched to a gene: 12. CDR1 is MNHEY and CDR2 is SMNVEV in the germline V gene (reference sequence). This CDR3 region has 16 residues.

The sample consisted of peripheral blood. The chain is built from TRBV27 and TRBJ2-3, with TRBD1 identical over 7 bases. The sequence was obtained from a woman aged 25 to 39 who had recovered from COVID-19. CDR3 coding DNA: TGTGCCAGCAGTGGGGGACAGTGGGTTGGGTCAGATACGCAGTATTTT. Protein: CASSGGQWVGSDTQYF.